This T cell receptor beta chain was recorded in a study of blood T cells in healthy people across ages. General study findings and limits: Diversity estimated from one million T cells was considered an underestimate.

The V gene's germline CDR1 is SGDLS and CDR2 YYNGEE. The CDR3 is 14 residues long. V lost 4 bases and J 2 bases, leaving 13 bases between the germline ends. The use of a sample-barcoded 5' primer and a J-beta primer mix characterized a second PCR of roughly 6 to 11 cycles. A single record per CDR3 protein comes from TCRdb applying MiXCR to the 5' RACE reads. The repertoire has 800,000 or so distinct CDR3 sequences, 46% of them found once; the top ten carry 15% to 20%. This clonotype was detected a few times. Its antigen is not identified. The specimen sequenced was blood. The TCR originated in an elderly man in good health. J is TRBJ2-7 and V is TRBV9; D gene unclear. CDR3 in DNA: TGTGCCAGCAGCCGGCCATCAAGCCCCTACGAGCAGTACTTC. Its protein is CASSRPSSPYEQYF.